Presented here are 3 T cell receptor beta chains from one specimen sequenced in a study of immune evolution from preneoplasia to lung adenocarcinoma. Libraries were prepared by immunoSEQ multiplex PCR; TCRdb keeps only in-frame clonotypes and omits some of them. The data contain some 5,000 clones, more than 80% of them singletons. Material: FFPE adjacent normal lung tissue. Every receptor here comes from a donor of 70 years or more with lung adenocarcinoma.

This chain connects TRBV30 to TRBJ1-1, with a tentative D call TRBD1 (5 bases). Trimming shortened V by 2 bases and J by 7 bases, and 14 bases separated the two germline ends. The CDR3 is 13 residues long. Germline CDR1 and CDR2: GTSNPN and SVGIG (reference sequence). DNA for the CDR3: TGTGCCTGGAGTACCCAGGGCAATGGTGAAGCTTTCTTT. Translation: CAWSTQGNGEAFF.

The chain combines TRBV29-1 with TRBJ2-2, with D tentatively TRBD1 (6 bases). V lost 5 bases and J lost 3, with 19 bases in between. Per germline, CDR1 SQVTM and CDR2 ANQGSEA. The CDR3 sequence is 16 residues long. DNA of the CDR3: TGCAGCGTTTCCAAAGGGCAGGGGCAAGACACCGGGGAGCTGTTTTTT. It specifies CSVSKGQGQDTGELFF.

J is TRBJ2-3 and V is TRBV2; 10 bases fit TRBD2. The CDR3 covers 15 residues. CDR1 is SNHLY, CDR2 FYNNEI, per germline. Trimming at V came to 6 bases and at J to 4 bases, leaving 7 bases not matched to a gene. DNA of the CDR3: TGTGCCAGCAGGGAAACTAGCGGGACCGCAGATACGCAGTATTTT. Its protein is CASRETSGTADTQYF.